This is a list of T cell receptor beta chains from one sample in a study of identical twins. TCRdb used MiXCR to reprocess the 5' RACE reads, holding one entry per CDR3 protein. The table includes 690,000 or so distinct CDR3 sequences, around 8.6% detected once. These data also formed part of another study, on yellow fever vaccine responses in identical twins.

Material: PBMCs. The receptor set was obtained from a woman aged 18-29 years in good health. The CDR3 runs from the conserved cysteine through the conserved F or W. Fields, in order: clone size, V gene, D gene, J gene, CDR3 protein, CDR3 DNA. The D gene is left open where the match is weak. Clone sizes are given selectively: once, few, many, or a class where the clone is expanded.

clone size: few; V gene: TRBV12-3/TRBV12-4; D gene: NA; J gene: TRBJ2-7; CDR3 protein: CASSLGVARAHYEQYF; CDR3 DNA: TGTGCCAGCAGTTTAGGTGTTGCAAGAGCCCACTACGAGCAGTACTTC
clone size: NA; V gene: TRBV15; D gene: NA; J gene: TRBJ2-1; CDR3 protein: CATSRGPPGDLSYNEQFF; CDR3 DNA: TGTGCCACCAGCAGAGGCCCGCCAGGGGACCTCTCCTACAATGAGCAGTTCTTC
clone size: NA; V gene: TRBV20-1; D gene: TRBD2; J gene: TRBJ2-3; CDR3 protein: CSARASGGPPTDTQYF; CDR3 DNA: TGCAGTGCTAGGGCTAGCGGGGGGCCGCCGACAGATACGCAGTATTTT
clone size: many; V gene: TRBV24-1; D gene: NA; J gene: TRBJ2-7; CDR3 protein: CATSDYNSRQYF; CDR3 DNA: TGTGCCACCAGTGATTATAACAGTCGGCAGTACTTC
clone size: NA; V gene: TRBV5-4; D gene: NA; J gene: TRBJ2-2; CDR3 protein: CASSQGTVNTGELFF; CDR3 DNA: TGTGCCAGCAGCCAGGGGACCGTTAACACCGGGGAGCTGTTTTTT
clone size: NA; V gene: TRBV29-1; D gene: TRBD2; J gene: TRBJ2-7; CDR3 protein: CSVDIGTSGEQYF; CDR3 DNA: TGCAGCGTTGACATAGGGACTAGCGGCGAGCAGTACTTC
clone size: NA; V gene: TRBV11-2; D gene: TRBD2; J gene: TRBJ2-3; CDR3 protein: CASSQTSVSTDTQYF; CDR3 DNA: TGTGCCAGCAGCCAGACTAGCGTAAGCACAGATACGCAGTATTTT
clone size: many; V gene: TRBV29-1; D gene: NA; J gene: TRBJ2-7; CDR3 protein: CSVRDTFSYEQYF; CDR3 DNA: TGCAGCGTCCGAGACACCTTCTCCTACGAGCAGTACTTC
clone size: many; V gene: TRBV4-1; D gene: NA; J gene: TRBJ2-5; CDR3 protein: CASSQDPVSRETQYF; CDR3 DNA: TGCGCCAGCAGCCAAGATCCGGTTAGCCGGGAGACCCAGTACTTC
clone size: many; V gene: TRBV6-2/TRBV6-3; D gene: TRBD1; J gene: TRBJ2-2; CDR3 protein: CASSYAQGVSGELFF; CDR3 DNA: TGTGCCAGCAGTTACGCCCAGGGGGTTTCCGGGGAGCTGTTTTTT
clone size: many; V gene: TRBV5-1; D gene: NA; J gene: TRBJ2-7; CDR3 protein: CASSLDGYYEQYF; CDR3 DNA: TGCGCCAGCAGCTTGGACGGTTACTACGAGCAGTACTTC
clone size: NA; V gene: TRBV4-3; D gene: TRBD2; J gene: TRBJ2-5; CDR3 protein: CASSQDASGMTKTQYF; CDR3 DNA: TGCGCCAGCAGCCAAGATGCTAGCGGGATGACGAAGACCCAGTACTTC
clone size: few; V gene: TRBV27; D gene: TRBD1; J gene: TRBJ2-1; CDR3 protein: CASKVQGPSPWNEQFF; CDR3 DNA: TGTGCCAGCAAAGTACAGGGGCCGTCCCCCTGGAATGAGCAGTTCTTC
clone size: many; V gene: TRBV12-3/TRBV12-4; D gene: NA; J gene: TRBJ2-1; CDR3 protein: CASSLVGGGYNEQFF; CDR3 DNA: TGTGCCAGCAGTTTAGTTGGGGGAGGTTACAATGAGCAGTTCTTC
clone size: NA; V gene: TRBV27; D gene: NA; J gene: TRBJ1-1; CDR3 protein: CASSLAPAMYTEAFF; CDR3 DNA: TGTGCCAGCAGTTTAGCGCCCGCCATGTACACTGAAGCTTTCTTT
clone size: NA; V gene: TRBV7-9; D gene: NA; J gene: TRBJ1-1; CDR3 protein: CASSLVSAAEAFF; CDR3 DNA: TGTGCCAGCAGCTTAGTTTCGGCAGCTGAAGCTTTCTTT
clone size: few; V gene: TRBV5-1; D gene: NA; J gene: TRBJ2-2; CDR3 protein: CASSFIGLGTGELFF; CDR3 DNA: TGCGCCAGCAGCTTTATCGGTCTCGGCACCGGGGAGCTGTTTTTT
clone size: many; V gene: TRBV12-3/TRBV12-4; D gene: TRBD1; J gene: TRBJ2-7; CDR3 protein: CASSQGQLHSYEQYF; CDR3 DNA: TGTGCCAGCAGCCAGGGACAGTTACACTCCTACGAGCAGTACTTC
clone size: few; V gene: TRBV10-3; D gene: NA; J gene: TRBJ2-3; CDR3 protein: CAISDVASGHRGDTQYF; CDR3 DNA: TGTGCCATCAGTGACGTGGCTAGCGGGCACAGGGGAGATACGCAGTATTTT
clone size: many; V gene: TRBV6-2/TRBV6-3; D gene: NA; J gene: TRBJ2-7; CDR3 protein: CATVGVRDTSYEQYF; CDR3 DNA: TGTGCCACCGTTGGAGTCCGGGACACTTCCTACGAGCAGTACTTC
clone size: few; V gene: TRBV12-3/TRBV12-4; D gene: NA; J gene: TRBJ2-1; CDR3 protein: CASSRSILNEQFF; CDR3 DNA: TGTGCCAGCAGCCGATCCATACTGAATGAGCAGTTCTTC
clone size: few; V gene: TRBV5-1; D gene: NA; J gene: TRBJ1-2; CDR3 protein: CASSFVKEEGYTF; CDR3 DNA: TGCGCCAGCAGCTTTGTAAAGGAGGAAGGCTACACCTTC
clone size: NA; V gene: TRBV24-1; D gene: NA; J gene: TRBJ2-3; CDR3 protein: CATAAGDTQYF; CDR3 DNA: TGTGCCACCGCAGCCGGAGATACGCAGTATTTT
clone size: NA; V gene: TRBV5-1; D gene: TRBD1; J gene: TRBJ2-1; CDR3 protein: CASSLVGQGASNEQFF; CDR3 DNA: TGCGCCAGCAGCTTGGTGGGACAGGGGGCATCCAATGAGCAGTTCTTC
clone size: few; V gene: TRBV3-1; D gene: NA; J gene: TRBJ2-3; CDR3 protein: CASSQVASFERGTDTQYF; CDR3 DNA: TGTGCCAGCAGCCAAGTCGCTAGTTTCGAGCGGGGCACAGATACGCAGTATTTT
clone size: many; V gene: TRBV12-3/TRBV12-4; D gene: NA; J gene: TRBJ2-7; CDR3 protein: CASSSLGGRYEQYF; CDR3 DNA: TGTGCCAGCAGTTCCCTGGGGGGTCGGTACGAGCAGTACTTC
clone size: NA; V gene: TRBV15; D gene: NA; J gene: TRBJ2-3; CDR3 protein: CATSRDTSTQYF; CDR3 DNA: TGTGCCACCAGCAGGGACACCTCAACGCAGTATTTT
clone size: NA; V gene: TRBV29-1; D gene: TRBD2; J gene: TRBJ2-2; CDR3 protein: CSVRAGGPRELFF; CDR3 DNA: TGCAGCGTTCGGGCGGGAGGGCCTAGGGAGCTGTTTTTT
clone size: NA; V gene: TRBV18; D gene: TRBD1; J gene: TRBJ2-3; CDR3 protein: CASSPIGQGTDTQYF; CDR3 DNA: TGTGCCAGCTCACCAATCGGACAGGGCACAGATACGCAGTATTTT
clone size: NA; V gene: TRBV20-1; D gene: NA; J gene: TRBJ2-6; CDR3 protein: CSAPDPGNVLTF; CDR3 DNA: TGCAGTGCCCCCGATCCGGGGAACGTCCTGACTTTC
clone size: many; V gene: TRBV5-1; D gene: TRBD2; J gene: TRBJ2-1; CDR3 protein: CASSTVGGSYNEQFF; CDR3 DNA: TGCGCCAGCAGCACGGTGGGGGGGTCCTACAATGAGCAGTTCTTC
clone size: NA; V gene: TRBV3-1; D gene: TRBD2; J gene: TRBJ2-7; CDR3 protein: CASSPAIAGRSYEQYF; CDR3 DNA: TGTGCCAGCAGCCCGGCGATAGCGGGAAGATCCTACGAGCAGTACTTC
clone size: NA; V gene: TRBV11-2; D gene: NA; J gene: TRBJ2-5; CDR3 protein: CASSLDGGASVTQYF; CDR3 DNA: TGTGCCAGCAGCTTAGACGGTGGGGCTTCGGTTACCCAGTACTTC
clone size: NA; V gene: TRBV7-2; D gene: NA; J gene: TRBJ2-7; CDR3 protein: CASSPWGRYEQYF; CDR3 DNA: TGTGCCAGCAGCCCCTGGGGGAGGTACGAGCAGTACTTC
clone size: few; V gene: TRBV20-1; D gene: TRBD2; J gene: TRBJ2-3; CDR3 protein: CSAIAGDTDTQYF; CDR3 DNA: TGCAGTGCCATAGCGGGGGACACAGATACGCAGTATTTT
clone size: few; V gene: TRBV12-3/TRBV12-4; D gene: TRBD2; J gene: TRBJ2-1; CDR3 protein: CASSLLAGAIYNEQFF; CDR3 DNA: TGTGCCAGCAGTCTACTAGCGGGGGCGATCTACAATGAGCAGTTCTTC
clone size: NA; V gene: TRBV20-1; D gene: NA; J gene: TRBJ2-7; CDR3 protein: CSARGPLGPYEQYF; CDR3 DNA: TGCAGTGCTAGAGGGCCCCTTGGCCCCTACGAGCAGTACTTC
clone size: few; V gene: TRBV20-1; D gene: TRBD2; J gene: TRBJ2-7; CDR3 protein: CSARDSWGTTTSYEQYF; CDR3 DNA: TGCAGTGCTAGAGATTCCTGGGGGACTACCACCTCCTACGAGCAGTACTTC
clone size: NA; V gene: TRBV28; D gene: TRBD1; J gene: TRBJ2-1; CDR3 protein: CASSPQGQYNEQFF; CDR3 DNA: TGTGCCAGCAGTCCCCAGGGACAGTACAATGAGCAGTTCTTC
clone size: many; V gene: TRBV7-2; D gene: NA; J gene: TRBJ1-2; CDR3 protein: CASSLADKAYGYTF; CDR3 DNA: TGTGCCAGCAGCTTAGCGGACAAGGCTTATGGCTACACCTTC
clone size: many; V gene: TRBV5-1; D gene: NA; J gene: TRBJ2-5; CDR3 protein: CASSPGTGTEETQYF; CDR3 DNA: TGCGCCAGCAGCCCCGGAACAGGGACCGAAGAGACCCAGTACTTC
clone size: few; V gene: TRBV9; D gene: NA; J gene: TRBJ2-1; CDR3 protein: CASSSPGHAYNEQFF; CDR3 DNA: TGTGCCAGCAGCTCCCCCGGCCATGCCTACAATGAGCAGTTCTTC
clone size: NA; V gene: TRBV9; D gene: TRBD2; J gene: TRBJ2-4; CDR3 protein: CASSRGGGALAKNIQYF; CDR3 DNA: TGTGCCAGCAGCCGGGGCGGGGGGGCCTTAGCCAAAAACATTCAGTACTTC
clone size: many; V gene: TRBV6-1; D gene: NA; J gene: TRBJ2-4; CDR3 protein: CASSPDTSTKNIQYF; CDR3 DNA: TGTGCCAGCAGTCCCGATACTAGTACCAAAAACATTCAGTACTTC
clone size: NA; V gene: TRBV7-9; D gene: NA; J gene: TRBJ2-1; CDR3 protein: CASSLFGEYNEQFF; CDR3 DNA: TGTGCCAGCAGCTTATTTGGCGAGTACAATGAGCAGTTCTTC
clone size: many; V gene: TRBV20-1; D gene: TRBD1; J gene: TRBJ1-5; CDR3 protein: CSGRRDRGSYSNQPQHF; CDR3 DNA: TGCAGTGGTAGACGGGACAGGGGGTCATATAGCAATCAGCCCCAGCATTTT
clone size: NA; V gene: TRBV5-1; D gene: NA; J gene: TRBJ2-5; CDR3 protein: CASSLVVGETQYF; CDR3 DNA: TGCGCCAGCAGCTTGGTCGTAGGGGAGACCCAGTACTTC
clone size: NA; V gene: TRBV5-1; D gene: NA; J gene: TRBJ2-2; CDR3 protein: CASSLDPQDSYGELFF; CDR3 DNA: TGCGCCAGCAGCCTCGACCCCCAGGACTCGTACGGGGAGCTGTTTTTT
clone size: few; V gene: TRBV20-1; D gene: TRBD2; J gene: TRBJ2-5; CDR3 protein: CSARASGSSKWTQYF; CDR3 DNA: TGCAGTGCTAGGGCTAGCGGGAGTTCGAAGTGGACCCAGTACTTC
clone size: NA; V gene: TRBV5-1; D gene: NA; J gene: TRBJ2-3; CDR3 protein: CASSVTMIWDTQYF; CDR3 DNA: TGCGCCAGCAGCGTCACCATGATCTGGGATACGCAGTATTTT
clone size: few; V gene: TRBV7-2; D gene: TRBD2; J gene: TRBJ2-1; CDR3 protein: CASSLVSYGRASDEQFF; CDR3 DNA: TGTGCCAGCAGCTTAGTGTCCTACGGGAGGGCCAGCGATGAGCAGTTCTTC
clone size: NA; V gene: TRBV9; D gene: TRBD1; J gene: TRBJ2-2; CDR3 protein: CASSVGTGIGTGELFF; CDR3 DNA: TGTGCCAGCAGCGTAGGGACAGGGATTGGTACTGGGGAGCTGTTTTTT
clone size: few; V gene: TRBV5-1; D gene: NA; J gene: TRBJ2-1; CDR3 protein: CASSLAANRFLNNEQFF; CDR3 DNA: TGCGCCAGCAGCTTGGCCGCGAACCGGTTCCTAAACAATGAGCAGTTCTTC
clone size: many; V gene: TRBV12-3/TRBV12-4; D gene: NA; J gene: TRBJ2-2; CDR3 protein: CASNLGRSGELFF; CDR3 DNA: TGTGCCAGCAACCTTGGGAGGTCCGGGGAGCTGTTTTTT
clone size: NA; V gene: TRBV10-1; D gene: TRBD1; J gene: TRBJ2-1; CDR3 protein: CATSGTGSNEQFF; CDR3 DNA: TGCGCCACCTCCGGGACAGGGTCCAATGAGCAGTTCTTC